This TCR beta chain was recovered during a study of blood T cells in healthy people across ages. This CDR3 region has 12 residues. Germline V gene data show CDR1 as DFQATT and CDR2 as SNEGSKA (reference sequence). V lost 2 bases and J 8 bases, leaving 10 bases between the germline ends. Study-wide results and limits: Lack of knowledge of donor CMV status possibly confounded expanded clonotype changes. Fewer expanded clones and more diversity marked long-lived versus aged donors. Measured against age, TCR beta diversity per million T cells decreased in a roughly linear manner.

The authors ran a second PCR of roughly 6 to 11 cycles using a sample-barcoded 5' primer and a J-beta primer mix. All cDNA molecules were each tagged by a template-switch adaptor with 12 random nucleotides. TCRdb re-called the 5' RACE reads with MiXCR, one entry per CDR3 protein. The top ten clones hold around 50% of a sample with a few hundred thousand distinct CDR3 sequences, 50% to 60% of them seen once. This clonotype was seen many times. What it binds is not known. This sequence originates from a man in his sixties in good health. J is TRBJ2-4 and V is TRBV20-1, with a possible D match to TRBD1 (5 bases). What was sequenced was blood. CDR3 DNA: TGCAGTGCTAGACAGGGTCTGGACATTCAGTACTTC. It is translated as CSARQGLDIQYF.